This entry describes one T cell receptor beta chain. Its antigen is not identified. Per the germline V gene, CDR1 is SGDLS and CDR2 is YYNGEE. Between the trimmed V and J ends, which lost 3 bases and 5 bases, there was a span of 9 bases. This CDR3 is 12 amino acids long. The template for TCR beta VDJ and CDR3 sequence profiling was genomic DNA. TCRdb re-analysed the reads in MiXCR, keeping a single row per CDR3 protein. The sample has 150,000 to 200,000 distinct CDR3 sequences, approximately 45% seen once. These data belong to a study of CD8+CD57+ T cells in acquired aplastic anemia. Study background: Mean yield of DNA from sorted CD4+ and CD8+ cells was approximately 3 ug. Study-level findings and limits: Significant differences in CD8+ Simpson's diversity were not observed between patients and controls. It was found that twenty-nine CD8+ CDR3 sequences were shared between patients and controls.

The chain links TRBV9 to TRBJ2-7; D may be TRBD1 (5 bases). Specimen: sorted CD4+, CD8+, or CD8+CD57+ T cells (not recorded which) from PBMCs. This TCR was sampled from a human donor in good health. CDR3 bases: TGTGCCAGCAGCGGACAGAAGAACGAGCAGTACTTC. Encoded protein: CASSGQKNEQYF.